This passage covers 7 T cell receptor beta chains from one sample sequenced in a study of CD8+ T cells in alopecia areata. Treatment here: oral pan-JAK inhibitor, 5-10 mg twice daily. cDNA reverse transcribed from extracted RNA served as the sequencing template. The table came from immunoSEQ multiplex PCR; TCRdb's copy has only in-frame clones and leaves some out. The sample holds 200,000 to 250,000 clones, less than 65% seen once. The sequences come from CD4+ T cells sorted from blood, collected at week 4, from a patient treated with tofacitinib. These receptors originate from a human donor with alopecia areata.

The rearrangement joins TRBV29-1 to TRBJ2-5; D unresolved. Germline V gives CDR1 SQVTM, CDR2 ANQGSEA. V lost 6 bases and J lost 5, with 7 bases in between. This CDR3 has 10 residues. CDR3 bases: TGCAGCGTGGGGTGGGAGACCCAGTACTTC. Translating gives CSVGWETQYF.

This clone was found a few times. The J gene is TRBJ2-3, the V gene TRBV29-1; D unclear. CDR1 is SQVTM and CDR2 is ANQGSEA in the germline V gene. V shed 4 bases and J shed 1 base, with 12 bases lying between them. The CDR3 is 14 amino acids. CDR3 coding DNA: TGCAGCGTTGCACGCGGATTGGGCACAGATACGCAGTATTTT. Its translation: CSVARGLGTDTQYF.

This chain joins TRBV23-1 and TRBJ2-7; D unresolved. TRBV23-1 is noted as an ORF with a role that remains uncertain. Between the trimmed V and J ends, which lost 0 bases and 2 bases, there was a span of 20 bases. The CDR3 length is 18 residues. CDR3 residues: CASSQSVIDLIRAYEQYF. The CDR3 DNA follows: TGCGCCAGCAGTCAATCTGTGATCGATCTAATAAGGGCCTACGAGCAGTACTTC.

This chain uses TRBV9 with TRBJ2-6, with 7 bases matching TRBD1. Germline V gene data show CDR1 as SGDLS and CDR2 as YYNGEE. Trimming at V came to 4 bases and at J to 4 bases, leaving 11 bases not matched to a gene. This CDR3 has 17 amino acids. CDR3 residues: CASSPQLTGVGANVLTF. The CDR3 DNA reads as TGTGCCAGCAGCCCCCAACTAACAGGGGTCGGGGCCAACGTCCTGACTTTC. Using reference TRBV9 and TRBJ2-6 for the parts outside the CDR3, the full variable domain is DSGVTQTPKHLITATGQRVTLRCSPRSGDLSVYWYQQSLDQGLQFLIQYYNGEERAKGNILERFSAQQFPDLHSELNLSSLELGDSALYFCASSPQLTGVGANVLTFGAGSRLTVL.

The rearrangement links TRBV27 to TRBJ1-2, with D possibly TRBD1 on 6 matching bases. This CDR3 comprises 17 residues. V was pared by 4 bases and J by 0 bases, with 18 bases between. CDR1 is MNHEY and CDR2 is SMNVEV in the germline V gene (reference sequence). The CDR3 DNA sequence: TGTGCCAGCAGTTCTCGGCAGGGGAGGGGACCTAACTATGGCTACACCTTC. Protein product: CASSSRQGRGPNYGYTF.

The chain uses TRBV4-1 and TRBJ2-5; no firm D call. Germline lookup yields CDR1 MGHRA and CDR2 YSYEKL. V shed 1 base and J shed 0 bases, with 12 bases lying between them. This CDR3 contains 16 residues. The CDR3 coding sequence is TGCGCCAGCAGCCAAGTCTTGCGGACGTACCAAGAGACCCAGTACTTC. This gives the protein CASSQVLRTYQETQYF.

This clone occurred a few times. The rearrangement joins TRBV7-9 to TRBJ1-1; no definite D call. V gave up 3 bases and J gave up 1 base, with 15 bases separating them. CDR1 is SEHNR, CDR2 FQNEAQ, per germline (reference sequence). CDR3 length: 16 amino acids. The CDR3 loop reads CASSFSGQRANTEAFF. CDR3 in DNA: TGTGCCAGCAGCTTTAGTGGGCAGCGGGCGAACACTGAAGCTTTCTTT.